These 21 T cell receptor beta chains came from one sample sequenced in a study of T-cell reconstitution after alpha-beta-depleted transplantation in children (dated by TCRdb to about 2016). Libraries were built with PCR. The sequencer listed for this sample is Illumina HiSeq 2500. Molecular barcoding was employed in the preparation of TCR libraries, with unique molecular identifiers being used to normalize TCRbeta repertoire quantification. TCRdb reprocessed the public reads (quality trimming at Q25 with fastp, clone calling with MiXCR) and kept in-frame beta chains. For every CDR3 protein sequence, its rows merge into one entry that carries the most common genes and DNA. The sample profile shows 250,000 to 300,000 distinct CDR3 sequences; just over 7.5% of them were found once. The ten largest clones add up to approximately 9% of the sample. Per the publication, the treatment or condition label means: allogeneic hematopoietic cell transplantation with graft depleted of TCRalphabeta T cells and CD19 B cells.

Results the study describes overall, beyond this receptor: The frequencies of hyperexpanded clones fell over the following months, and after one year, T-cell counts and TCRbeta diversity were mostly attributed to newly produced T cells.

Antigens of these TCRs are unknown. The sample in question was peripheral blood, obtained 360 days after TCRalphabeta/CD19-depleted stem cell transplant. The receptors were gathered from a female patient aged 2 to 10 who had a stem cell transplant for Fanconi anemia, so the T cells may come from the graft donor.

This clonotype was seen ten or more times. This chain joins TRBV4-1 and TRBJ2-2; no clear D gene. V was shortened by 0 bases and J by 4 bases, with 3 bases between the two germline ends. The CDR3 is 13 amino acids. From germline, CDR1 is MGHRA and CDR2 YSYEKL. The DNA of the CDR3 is TGCGCCAGCAGCCAAGATCTCACCGGGGAGCTGTTTTTT. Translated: CASSQDLTGELFF.

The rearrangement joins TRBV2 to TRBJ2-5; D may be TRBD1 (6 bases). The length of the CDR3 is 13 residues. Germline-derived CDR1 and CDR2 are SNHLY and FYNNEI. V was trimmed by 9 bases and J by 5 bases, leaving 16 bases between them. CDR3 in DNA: TGTGCCAGTTCGGGACAACGTAGGGAGACCCAGTACTTC. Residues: CASSGQRRETQYF.

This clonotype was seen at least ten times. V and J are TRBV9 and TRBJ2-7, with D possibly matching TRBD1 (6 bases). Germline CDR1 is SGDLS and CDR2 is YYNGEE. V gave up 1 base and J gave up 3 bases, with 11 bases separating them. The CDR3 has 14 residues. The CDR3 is CASSVTTGHYEQYF. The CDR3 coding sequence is TGTGCCAGCAGCGTAACCACAGGGCACTACGAGCAGTACTTC.

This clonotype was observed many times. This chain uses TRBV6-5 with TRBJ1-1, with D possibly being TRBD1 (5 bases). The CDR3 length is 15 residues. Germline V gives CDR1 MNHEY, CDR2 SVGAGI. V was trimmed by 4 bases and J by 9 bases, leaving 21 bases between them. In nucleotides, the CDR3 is TGTGCCAGCAGTTCTATGCTCGGGGCCTCAGGGAAAGCTTTCTTT. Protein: CASSSMLGASGKAFF.

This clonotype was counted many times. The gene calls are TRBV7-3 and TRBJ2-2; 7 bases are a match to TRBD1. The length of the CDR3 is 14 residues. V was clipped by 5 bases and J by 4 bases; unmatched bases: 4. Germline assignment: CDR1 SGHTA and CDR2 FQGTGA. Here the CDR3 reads CASSPWDSTGELFF. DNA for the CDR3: TGTGCCAGCAGCCCCTGGGACAGCACCGGGGAGCTGTTTTTT.

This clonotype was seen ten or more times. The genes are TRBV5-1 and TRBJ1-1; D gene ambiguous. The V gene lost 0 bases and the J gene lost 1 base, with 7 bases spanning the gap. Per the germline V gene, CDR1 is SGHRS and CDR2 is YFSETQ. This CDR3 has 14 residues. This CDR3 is CASSLDPQNTEAFF. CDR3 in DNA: TGCGCCAGCAGCTTGGACCCACAGAACACTGAAGCTTTCTTT. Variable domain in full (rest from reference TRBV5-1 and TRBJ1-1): KAGVTQTPRYLIKTRGQQVTLSCSPISGHRSVSWYQQTPGQGLQFLFEYFSETQRNKGNFPGRFSGRQFSNSRSEMNVSTLELGDSALYLCASSLDPQNTEAFFGQGTRLTVV.

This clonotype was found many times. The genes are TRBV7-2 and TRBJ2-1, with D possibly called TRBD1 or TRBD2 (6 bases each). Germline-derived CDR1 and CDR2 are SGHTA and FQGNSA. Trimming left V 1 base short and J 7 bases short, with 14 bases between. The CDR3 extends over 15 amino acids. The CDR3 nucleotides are TGTGCCAGCAGCTTAGGGGGGGCGGCCCCGAATGAGCAGTTCTTC. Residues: CASSLGGAAPNEQFF.

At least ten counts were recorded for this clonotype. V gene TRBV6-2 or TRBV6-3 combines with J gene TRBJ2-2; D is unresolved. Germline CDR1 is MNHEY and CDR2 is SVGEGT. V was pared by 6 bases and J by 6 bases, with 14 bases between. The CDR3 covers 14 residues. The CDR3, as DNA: TGTGCCAGCAGCCTCTTCGACATCCCCGGGGAGCTGTTTTTT. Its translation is CASSLFDIPGELFF.

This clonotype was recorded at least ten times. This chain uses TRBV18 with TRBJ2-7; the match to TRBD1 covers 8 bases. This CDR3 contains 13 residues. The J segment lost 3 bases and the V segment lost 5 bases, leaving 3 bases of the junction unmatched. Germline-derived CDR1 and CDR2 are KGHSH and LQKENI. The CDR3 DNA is TGTGCCAGCTCAACCGGGACAGGCTACGAGCAGTACTTC. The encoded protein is CASSTGTGYEQYF. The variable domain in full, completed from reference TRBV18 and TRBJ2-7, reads NAGVMQNPRHLVRRRGQEARLRCSPMKGHSHVYWYRQLPEEGLKFMVYLQKENIIDESGMPKERFSAEFPKEGPSILRIQQVVRGDSAAYFCASSTGTGYEQYFGPGTRLTVT.

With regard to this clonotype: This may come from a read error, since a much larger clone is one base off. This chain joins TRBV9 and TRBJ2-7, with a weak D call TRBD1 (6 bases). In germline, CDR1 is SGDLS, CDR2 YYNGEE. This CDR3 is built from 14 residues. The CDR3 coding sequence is TGTGCCAGCAGCCTGGGGGACAAGGCCTACAAGCAGTACTTC. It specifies CASSLGDKAYKQYF.

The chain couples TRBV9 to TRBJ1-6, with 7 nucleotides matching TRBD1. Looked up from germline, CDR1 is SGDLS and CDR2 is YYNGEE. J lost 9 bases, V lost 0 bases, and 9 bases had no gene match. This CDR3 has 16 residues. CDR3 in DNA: TGTGCCAGCAGCGTAGGAGGGGGCTATTTAAGTTCACCCCTCCACTTT. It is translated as CASSVGGGYLSSPLHF.

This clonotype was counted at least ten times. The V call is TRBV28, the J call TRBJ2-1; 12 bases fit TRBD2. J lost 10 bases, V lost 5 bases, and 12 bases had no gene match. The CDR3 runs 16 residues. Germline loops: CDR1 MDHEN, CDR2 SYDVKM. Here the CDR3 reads CASSPLAGGPLWEQFF. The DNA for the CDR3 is TGTGCCAGCAGTCCCCTAGCGGGGGGGCCGTTATGGGAGCAGTTCTTC.

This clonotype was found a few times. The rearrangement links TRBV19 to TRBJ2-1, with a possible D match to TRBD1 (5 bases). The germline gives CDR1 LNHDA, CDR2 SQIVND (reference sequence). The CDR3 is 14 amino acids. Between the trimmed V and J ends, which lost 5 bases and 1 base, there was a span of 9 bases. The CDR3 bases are TGTGCCAGTAGTTCAGGGATATCCTACAATGAGCAGTTCTTC. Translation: CASSSGISYNEQFF.

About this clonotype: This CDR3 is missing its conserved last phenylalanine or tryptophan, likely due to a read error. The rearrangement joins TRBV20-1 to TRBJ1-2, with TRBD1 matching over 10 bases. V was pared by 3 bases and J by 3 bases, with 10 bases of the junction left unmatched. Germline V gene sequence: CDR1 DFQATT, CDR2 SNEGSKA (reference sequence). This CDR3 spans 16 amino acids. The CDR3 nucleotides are TGCAGTGCTAGTGGGACAGGGGAACACCCCTACTATGGCTACACCGTC. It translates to CSASGTGEHPYYGYTV.

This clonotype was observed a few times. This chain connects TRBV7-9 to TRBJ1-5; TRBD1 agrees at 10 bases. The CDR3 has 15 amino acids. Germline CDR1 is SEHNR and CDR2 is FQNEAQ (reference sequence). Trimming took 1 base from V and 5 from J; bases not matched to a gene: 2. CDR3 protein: CASSLGTGGDQPQHF. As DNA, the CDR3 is TGTGCCAGCAGCTTAGGGACAGGGGGGGATCAGCCCCAGCATTTT. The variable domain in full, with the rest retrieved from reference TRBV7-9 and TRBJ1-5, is DTGVSQNPRHKITKRGQNVTFRCDPISEHNRLYWYRQTLGQGPEFLTYFQNEAQLEKSRLLSDRFSAERPKGSFSTLEIQRTEQGDSAMYLCASSLGTGGDQPQHFGDGTRLSIL.

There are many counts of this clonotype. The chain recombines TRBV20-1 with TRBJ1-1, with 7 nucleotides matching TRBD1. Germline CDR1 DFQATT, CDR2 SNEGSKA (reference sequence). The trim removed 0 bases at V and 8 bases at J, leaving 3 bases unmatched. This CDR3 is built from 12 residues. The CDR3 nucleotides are TGCAGTGCTAGAGACGGACAGGCCGAAGCTTTCTTT. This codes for CSARDGQAEAFF.

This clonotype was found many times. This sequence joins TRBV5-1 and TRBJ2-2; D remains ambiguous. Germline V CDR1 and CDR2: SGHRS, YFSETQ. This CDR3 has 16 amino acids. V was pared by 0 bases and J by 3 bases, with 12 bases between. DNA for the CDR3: TGCGCCAGCAGCTTGGTTGCAGGCTCCCACACCGGGGAGCTGTTTTTT. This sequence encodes CASSLVAGSHTGELFF.

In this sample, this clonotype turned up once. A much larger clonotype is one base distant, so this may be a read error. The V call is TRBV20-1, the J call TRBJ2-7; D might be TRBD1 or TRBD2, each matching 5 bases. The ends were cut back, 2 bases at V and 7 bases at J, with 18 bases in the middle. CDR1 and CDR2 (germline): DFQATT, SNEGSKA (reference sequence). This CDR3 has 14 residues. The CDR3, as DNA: TGCAGTGCTAGATTGGCGCAGGGAGCAGGGGAGCAGTACGTC. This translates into CSARLAQGAGEQYV.

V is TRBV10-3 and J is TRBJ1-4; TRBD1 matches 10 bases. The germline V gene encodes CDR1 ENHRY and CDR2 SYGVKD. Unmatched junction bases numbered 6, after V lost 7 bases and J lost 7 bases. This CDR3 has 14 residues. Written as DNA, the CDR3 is TGTGCCATCAATTCGGGACAGGGGAGTGAAAAACTGTTTTTT. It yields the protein CAINSGQGSEKLFF.

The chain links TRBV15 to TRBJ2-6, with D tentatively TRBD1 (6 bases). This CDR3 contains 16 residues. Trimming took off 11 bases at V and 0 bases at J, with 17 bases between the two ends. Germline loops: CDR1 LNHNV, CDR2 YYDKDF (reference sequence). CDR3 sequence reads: CASPAEGDSGANVLTF. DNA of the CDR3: TGTGCCTCCCCAGCAGAGGGGGACTCTGGGGCCAACGTCCTGACTTTC.

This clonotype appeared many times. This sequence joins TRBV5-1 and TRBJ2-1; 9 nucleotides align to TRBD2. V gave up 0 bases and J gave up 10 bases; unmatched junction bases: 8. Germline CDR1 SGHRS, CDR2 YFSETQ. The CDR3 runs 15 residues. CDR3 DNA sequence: TGCGCCAGCAGCTTGGGTGCCGCACTAGCGGGCGAGCAGTTCTTC. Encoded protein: CASSLGAALAGEQFF.